These T cell receptor beta chains were read from a single sample in a study of T-cell memory formation after mild COVID-19. TCRdb called the 5' RACE reads again in MiXCR, with one record for every CDR3 protein. The sample has approximately 250,000 distinct CDR3 sequences, 15% to 19% seen once. Source material: PBMCs or a T cell subset sorted from them (not recorded which). These receptors all stem from an adult woman who had mild COVID-19 (a few samples of this study predate the infection). Cell type and time point are not known. The CDR3 runs from the conserved cysteine through the conserved F or W. D genes are given only for firm matches. A clone size is listed for some rows: how often the clone was seen (once, few, many), or a class if it is expanded.

v_call	j_call	clone_size	d_call	cdr3_nt	cdr3_aa
TRBV18	TRBJ2-7	many	TRBD2	TGTGCCAGCTCACCACCATTTACTAGCGGGGGGTTGTACGAGCAGTACTTC	CASSPPFTSGGLYEQYF
TRBV5-1	TRBJ1-2	few	.	TGCGCCAGCAGCTTGGCAGGATGGGACTATGGCTACACCTTC	CASSLAGWDYGYTF
TRBV12-3/TRBV12-4	TRBJ2-5	many	.	TGTGCCAGCAGCAATGGACAGCAAGAGACCCAGTACTTC	CASSNGQQETQYF
TRBV7-2	TRBJ1-2	few	.	TGTGCCAGCAGCAAACAAGATCTTAACTATGGCTACACCTTC	CASSKQDLNYGYTF
TRBV5-1	TRBJ2-5	.	TRBD1	TGCGCCAGCAGCTTTACAGGGGGTCGGGAGACCCAGTACTTC	CASSFTGGRETQYF
TRBV29-1	TRBJ2-1	many	.	TGCAGCGTAATGCACAATGAGCAGTTCTTC	CSVMHNEQFF
TRBV28	TRBJ1-1	.	.	TGTGCCAGCGAATCGAACAGTGAAGCTTTCTTT	CASESNSEAFF
TRBV2	TRBJ2-5	.	TRBD1	TGTGCCAGCAGCAGACAGGGCCTTCCTCAAGAGACCCAGTACTTC	CASSRQGLPQETQYF
TRBV9	TRBJ2-3	.	.	TGTGCCAGCAGCGTAGCTACGGGACCCCCCACAGATACGCAGTATTTT	CASSVATGPPTDTQYF
TRBV24-1	TRBJ2-3	many	TRBD1	TGTGCCACCAGTGATGCCGGGACAGGGTGGGATACGCAGTATTTT	CATSDAGTGWDTQYF
TRBV4-2	TRBJ1-1	.	.	TGTGCCAGCAGCCAATCAGACTACACTGAAGCTTTCTTT	CASSQSDYTEAFF
TRBV6-1	TRBJ2-7	.	.	TGTGCCAGCAGTGAATCAGTCTTTTCCTACGAGCAGTACTTC	CASSESVFSYEQYF
TRBV24-1	TRBJ2-5	few	TRBD1	TGTGCCACCAGTCCGGGACAGGAAGAGACCCAGTACTTC	CATSPGQEETQYF
TRBV18	TRBJ2-7	few	TRBD2	TGTGCCAGCTCAACCTCGGGACTAGCGGGTGATGAGCAGTACTTC	CASSTSGLAGDEQYF
TRBV7-7	TRBJ2-7	few	.	TGTGCCAGCAGCCAAACTGACAGCTCCTACGAGCAGTACTTC	CASSQTDSSYEQYF
TRBV6-5	TRBJ1-1	.	TRBD1	TGTGCCAGCAGAGTTACCCGGGACAGGGTTGAAGCTTTCTTT	CASRVTRDRVEAFF
TRBV5-1	TRBJ2-5	many	.	TGCGCCAGCAGCTTGGGTCGGATACAAGAGACCCAGTACTTC	CASSLGRIQETQYF
TRBV20-1	TRBJ2-5	.	TRBD1	TGCAGTGCTAGCTTGACAGGGAGATTAGAGACCCAGTACTTC	CSASLTGRLETQYF
TRBV20-1	TRBJ2-1	few	.	TGCAGTGCTAGGGGGGTAGCCGATGAGCAGTTCTTC	CSARGVADEQFF
TRBV9	TRBJ2-3	few	.	TGTGCCAGCAGCGTAGTTGGGGCAGGAGGAGATACGCAGTATTTT	CASSVVGAGGDTQYF
TRBV12-3/TRBV12-4	TRBJ2-7	few	TRBD1	TGTGCCAGCAGTCGGTGGACAGGGAACTACGAGCAGTACTTC	CASSRWTGNYEQYF
TRBV20-1	TRBJ2-3	few	TRBD2	TGCAGTGCTTCTTCGGGACTACGCACAGATACGCAGTATTTT	CSASSGLRTDTQYF
TRBV7-3	TRBJ2-1	.	.	TGTGCCAGCAGCTTAATGTCGGCAGGGGTGAAAAATGAGCAGTTCTTC	CASSLMSAGVKNEQFF
TRBV24-1	TRBJ2-5	few	.	TGTGCCACCAGTGCCCCAGGGAGACAAGAGACCCAGTACTTC	CATSAPGRQETQYF
TRBV24-1	TRBJ1-2	.	TRBD1	TGTGCCACCAGTGGGGGACAGAAAGCTAACTATGGCTACACCTTC	CATSGGQKANYGYTF
TRBV6-6	TRBJ2-6	few	.	TGTGCCAGCACCCCCAGCCGGGTCCGTCGGGCCAACGTCCTGACTTTC	CASTPSRVRRANVLTF
TRBV7-6	TRBJ1-1	.	TRBD1	TGTGCCAGCAGCGTAGGGACAGGGAGGACTGAAGCTTTCTTT	CASSVGTGRTEAFF
TRBV6-5	TRBJ2-1	.	.	TGTGCCAGCAGGGGCGGGGTAGAGCAGTTCTTC	CASRGGVEQFF
TRBV4-1	TRBJ1-4	.	TRBD1	TGCGCCAGCAGCCAAGATCGCAGGGGGCATGAAAAACTGTTTTTT	CASSQDRRGHEKLFF
TRBV5-1	TRBJ2-7	.	TRBD2	TGCGCCAGCAGCTTGGAGGCTAGCGGGCTTGAGCAGTACTTC	CASSLEASGLEQYF
TRBV4-3	TRBJ1-2	.	TRBD1	TGCGCCAGCAGCCAAGACGAGGACAGGGGGCATGGCTACACCTTC	CASSQDEDRGHGYTF
TRBV3-1	TRBJ1-1	once	.	TGTGCCAGCAGCCAGATCGGGGGGACTGAAGCTTTCTTT	CASSQIGGTEAFF
TRBV2	TRBJ2-7	.	.	TGTGCCAGCAAGGCAGTTAGCTCCTACGAGCAGTACTTC	CASKAVSSYEQYF
TRBV5-6	TRBJ1-6	few	.	TGTGCCAGCAGCCGCCGTGGAACGAATTCACCCCTCCACTTT	CASSRRGTNSPLHF
TRBV27	TRBJ1-2	.	TRBD1	TGTGCCAGCAGCCCCTCCCGGCGGACAGGGTTCGGCTACACCTTC	CASSPSRRTGFGYTF
TRBV24-1	TRBJ2-1	few	.	TGTGCCACCAGTGATTTCGTTGGTTGGACCCAGTTCTTC	CATSDFVGWTQFF
TRBV6-6	TRBJ2-2	many	.	TGTGCCAGCAGTTACCGGTCTAGGAGGGCCGGGGAGCTGTTTTTT	CASSYRSRRAGELFF
TRBV20-1	TRBJ2-5	.	TRBD1	TGCAGTGCTAGTGTGGGACAGGGGGAGACCCAGTACTTC	CSASVGQGETQYF
TRBV12-3/TRBV12-4	TRBJ2-7	few	TRBD1	TGTGCCAGCAGTTTGATCAACCAACTTCCGGGACAGGGTCAGTACTTC	CASSLINQLPGQGQYF
TRBV20-1	TRBJ2-3	.	.	TGCAGTGCCAGGCGGACAGGACTACGCACAGATACGCAGTATTTT	CSARRTGLRTDTQYF
TRBV18	TRBJ2-1	few	.	TGTGCCAGCTCACCACAACGGGCCCCATACAATGAGCAGTTCTTC	CASSPQRAPYNEQFF
TRBV12-3/TRBV12-4	TRBJ2-3	few	.	TGTGCCAGCAGTTTACTGGACACCACGCAGTATTTT	CASSLLDTTQYF
TRBV6-5	TRBJ1-5	.	.	TGTGCCACGCAACAGGGAAGCAATCAGCCCCAGCATTTT	CATQQGSNQPQHF
TRBV29-1	TRBJ1-1	.	.	TGCAGCGTTGATCGGGGGGCGAACACTGAAGCTTTCTTT	CSVDRGANTEAFF
TRBV12-3/TRBV12-4	TRBJ2-3	.	TRBD1	TGTGCCAGCAGTTCTGACAGGGGGCCTGACACAGATACGCAGTATTTT	CASSSDRGPDTDTQYF
TRBV6-6	TRBJ2-7	.	.	TGTGCCAGCAGTTACTCCCGACAAGCCGACTACGAGCAGTACTTC	CASSYSRQADYEQYF